These 25 T cell receptor beta chains share one sample of origin, sequenced in a study of T-cell memory formation after mild COVID-19. TCRdb reprocessed the 5' RACE reads with MiXCR, giving one entry per CDR3 protein. The repertoire consists of roughly 620,000 distinct CDR3 sequences, with approximately 19% occurring once and the leading ten covering 9.5% to 15%. The sequencing sample was made of PBMCs or a T cell subset sorted from them (not recorded which). The receptors derive from an adult woman who had mild COVID-19 (a few samples of this study predate the infection). Cell type and time point are not known.

This clonotype was observed a few times. This rearrangement joins TRBV11-2 to TRBJ1-2; unclear D gene. This CDR3 contains 14 residues. Germline values: CDR1 SGHAT, CDR2 FQNNGV. The germline V and J ends were trimmed by 4 bases and 8 bases, with 17 bases remaining between them. CDR3 nucleotide sequence: TGTGCCAGCAGCTCACCCAAGGCGGGAACCGGCTACACCTTC. Residues: CASSSPKAGTGYTF.

The CDR3 nucleotides read TGTGCCAGCAGCCCAACGATAGCGGGAGGGCCGGTAGGTGAGCAGTTCTTC. Encoded protein: CASSPTIAGGPVGEQFF. V is TRBV9 and J is TRBJ2-1; TRBD2 agrees at 11 bases. Germline assignment: CDR1 SGDLS and CDR2 YYNGEE. There are 17 residues in the CDR3. J was trimmed by 9 bases and V by 4 bases; bases with no gene match: 15. Filled out from reference TRBV9 and TRBJ2-1, the complete variable domain reads DSGVTQTPKHLITATGQRVTLRCSPRSGDLSVYWYQQSLDQGLQFLIQYYNGEERAKGNILERFSAQQFPDLHSELNLSSLELGDSALYFCASSPTIAGGPVGEQFFGPGTRLTVL.

The V and J genes are TRBV14 and TRBJ2-1; possible D gene TRBD2, 5 bases. The CDR3 is 16 amino acids. Trimming shortened V by 3 bases and J by 1 base, and 13 bases separated the two germline ends. From germline, CDR1 is SGHDN and CDR2 FVKESK. The CDR3 is CASSHRVGNSYNEQFF. DNA of the CDR3: TGTGCCAGCAGCCATAGAGTCGGGAATTCCTACAATGAGCAGTTCTTC.

The V gene is TRBV30, the J gene TRBJ1-1; D is unclear. The CDR3 sequence is 14 residues long. Trimming cost V 2 bases and J 0 bases, with 10 bases left between them. The germline CDR1 and CDR2 sequences are GTSNPN and SVGIG (reference sequence). The CDR3 reads CAWSIDTLNTEAFF. DNA of the CDR3: TGTGCCTGGAGTATCGACACCTTGAACACTGAAGCTTTCTTT.

This clonotype was seen once. This sequence joins TRBV7-3 and TRBJ2-7; a possible D gene is TRBD2 (7 bases). V was pared by 2 bases and J by 3 bases, with 14 bases between. Germline CDR1 reads SGHTA; CDR2 reads FQGTGA. The CDR3 spans 15 residues. The CDR3 sequence: CASSLGGGRNYEQYF. CDR3 DNA: TGTGCCAGCAGCTTAGGGGGGGGCCGGAACTACGAGCAGTACTTC.

The sample holds a few counts of this clonotype. CDR3 bases: TGCAGCGTTGCTGGGGTCCTGAACACTGAAGCTTTCTTT. This codes for CSVAGVLNTEAFF. The chain carries TRBV29-1 and TRBJ1-1; D not certain. This CDR3 spans 13 amino acids. The V gene's germline CDR1 is SQVTM and CDR2 ANQGSEA. V dropped 4 bases and J dropped 0 bases, with 9 bases sitting between them.

This clonotype was seen more than once but under ten times. J is TRBJ2-1 and V is TRBV24-1; the D gene is possibly TRBD2 (6 bases). The CDR3 has 18 amino acids. Deletions cut 3 bases from V and 0 bases from J, with 17 bases between. Looked up from germline, CDR1 is KGHDR and CDR2 is SFDVKD. The CDR3 is CATSDRQDLAPSYNEQFF. In nucleotides, the CDR3 is TGTGCCACCAGTGATCGCCAAGATCTAGCGCCCTCCTACAATGAGCAGTTCTTC.

This clonotype was seen more than once but under ten times. V is TRBV5-1 and J is TRBJ1-2, with D maybe TRBD1 (5 bases). CDR3 size: 18 residues. Germline assignment: CDR1 SGHRS and CDR2 YFSETQ. Trimming stripped 8 bases from V and 0 bases from J, with 26 bases between. The CDR3 sequence is CARPIAGGGLSANYGYTF. The CDR3 DNA reads as TGCGCCAGGCCTATCGCGGGGGGAGGATTATCAGCTAACTATGGCTACACCTTC.

This clonotype was seen a few times. CDR3 sequence reads: CASSLQGIYEQYF. In DNA form, the CDR3 reads TGTGCCAGCAGCCTTCAGGGGATCTACGAGCAGTACTTC. J is TRBJ2-7 and V is TRBV7-2, with D perhaps matching TRBD1 (6 bases). Per the germline V gene, CDR1 is SGHTA and CDR2 is FQGNSA. CDR3 size: 13 residues. V gave up 5 bases and J gave up 3 bases, with 11 bases separating them.

The chain is built from TRBV18 and TRBJ2-1; a possible D gene is TRBD2 (5 bases). V was clipped by 3 bases and J by 8 bases, with 11 bases between them. Germline CDR1 and CDR2: KGHSH and LQKENI. The CDR3 has 13 residues. The CDR3 sequence: CASSPGEHDEQFF. CDR3 coding DNA: TGTGCCAGCTCACCGGGAGAGCACGATGAGCAGTTCTTC. Looking up the rest from reference TRBV18 and TRBJ2-1 gives the full variable domain: NAGVMQNPRHLVRRRGQEARLRCSPMKGHSHVYWYRQLPEEGLKFMVYLQKENIIDESGMPKERFSAEFPKEGPSILRIQQVVRGDSAAYFCASSPGEHDEQFFGPGTRLTVL.

The table lists this clonotype with a count of one. The chain carries TRBV10-3 and TRBJ2-7, with D possibly being TRBD1 (7 bases). CDR1 ENHRY and CDR2 SYGVKD come from the germline V gene. V lost 8 bases and J lost 0, with 17 bases in between. The CDR3 contains 15 residues. CDR3 residues: CAIALRGQSSYEQYF. The CDR3 DNA follows: TGTGCCATCGCCTTGCGGGGACAGAGCTCCTACGAGCAGTACTTC.

The CDR3 DNA is TGTGCCAGCAGTTATATGCGGAGCGTCTATGGCTACACCTTC. It specifies CASSYMRSVYGYTF. This chain joins TRBV6-5 and TRBJ1-2, with D hard to call. V lost 3 bases, J lost 4 bases, and 12 bases lay in between. Germline loops: CDR1 MNHEY, CDR2 SVGAGI. The CDR3 runs to 14 residues.

The chain is built from TRBV6-4 and TRBJ2-3; TRBD2 matches at 8 bases. Germline CDR1 reads MRHNA; CDR2 reads SNTAGT. The length of the CDR3 is 14 residues. V trimming: 4 bases; J trimming: 1 base; junction bases outside the gene matches: 1. The CDR3 coding sequence is TGTGCCAGCAGTGTTAGCGGGGGCACAGATACGCAGTATTTT. Translating it yields CASSVSGGTDTQYF.

This clonotype was recorded a few times. The rearrangement links TRBV5-8 to TRBJ2-7, with 14 nucleotides matching TRBD2. After removal of 3 bases from V and 5 bases from J, the junction contained 4 bases not matched to a gene. CDR1 and CDR2 (germline): SGHTS, YDEGEE. This CDR3 is 15 amino acids long. In DNA, the CDR3 is TGTGCCAGCAGCTACGGACTAGCGGGAGGAGACGAGCAGTACTTC. It is translated as CASSYGLAGGDEQYF.

The CDR3 spells CASSLAGQGLYSYEQYF. The CDR3 bases are TGTGCCAGCAGCTTAGCGGGGCAGGGTCTTTACTCCTACGAGCAGTACTTC. This chain links TRBV7-2 with TRBJ2-7; D might be TRBD1 (5 bases). CDR1 SGHTA and CDR2 FQGNSA come from the germline V gene. The CDR3 extends over 17 amino acids. The V and J ends lost 0 bases and 0 bases respectively, with 15 bases between them. Full variable domain (rest looked up from reference TRBV7-2 and TRBJ2-7): GAGVSQSPSNKVTEKGKDVELRCDPISGHTALYWYRQSLGQGLEFLIYFQGNSAPDKSGLPSDRFSAERTGGSVSTLTIQRTQQEDSAVYLCASSLAGQGLYSYEQYFGPGTRLTVT.

The chain is built from TRBV12-3 or TRBV12-4 and TRBJ2-7; 10 bases match TRBD2. CDR3 size: 14 residues. V was pared by 5 bases and J by 5 bases, with 6 bases of the junction left unmatched. CDR3 in amino acids: CASSKTGTSDEQYF. The CDR3 DNA sequence: TGTGCCAGCAGTAAAACCGGGACTAGCGACGAGCAGTACTTC.

The rearrangement joins TRBV5-1 to TRBJ2-1; D may be TRBD2 (5 bases). V lost 5 bases to trimming and J lost 9 bases, with 21 bases between them. This CDR3 is 15 amino acids long. Germline V gives CDR1 SGHRS, CDR2 YFSETQ. The CDR3, as DNA: TGCGCCAGCAGTAGGTTAGGGTCTCGGGAAGGTGAGCAGTTCTTC. Protein sequence: CASSRLGSREGEQFF.

This clonotype was seen once. V is TRBV9 and J is TRBJ1-2; D is unresolved. The CDR3 contains 11 residues. The V gene's germline CDR1 is SGDLS and CDR2 YYNGEE. With 2 bases removed from V and 8 bases from J, the gap between germline ends came to 7 bases. In DNA form, the CDR3 reads TGTGCCAGCAGCGTGGGTACCGGCTACACCTTC. Its translation is CASSVGTGYTF. Combining the CDR3 with reference TRBV9 and TRBJ1-2 gives the whole variable domain DSGVTQTPKHLITATGQRVTLRCSPRSGDLSVYWYQQSLDQGLQFLIQYYNGEERAKGNILERFSAQQFPDLHSELNLSSLELGDSALYFCASSVGTGYTFGSGTRLTVV.

In its sample, this clonotype was seen a few times. The rearrangement joins TRBV6-1 to TRBJ1-2; D unresolved. This CDR3 spans 16 amino acids. The germline CDR1 and CDR2 sequences are MNHNS and SASEGT. V lost 1 base and J 2 bases, leaving 14 bases between the germline ends. CDR3 amino acids: CASSEEEGAINYGYTF. CDR3 nucleotide sequence: TGTGCCAGCAGTGAAGAGGAGGGAGCAATCAACTATGGCTACACCTTC.

The chain carries TRBV7-6 and TRBJ2-3, with TRBD2 as a possible D gene (6 bases). Germline-derived CDR1 and CDR2 are SGHVS and FNYEAQ. The CDR3 extends over 14 amino acids. Trimming took 4 bases from V and 4 from J, leaving 12 bases between them. The chain's CDR3 is CASSSLGGADTQYF. The CDR3 nucleotides are TGTGCCAGCAGCTCTCTGGGGGGTGCAGATACGCAGTATTTT.

This clonotype came up many times. The chain uses TRBV20-1 and TRBJ2-3; tentative D call: TRBD2 (7 bases). CDR3 length equals 16 residues. Germline CDR1 DFQATT, CDR2 SNEGSKA (reference sequence). Trimming took off 6 bases at V and 1 base at J, with 20 bases between the two ends. The CDR3 spells CSADGGLLDGTDTQYF. In nucleotides, the CDR3 is TGCAGTGCCGACGGGGGGCTACTCGACGGCACAGATACGCAGTATTTT.

This chain connects TRBV24-1 to TRBJ2-1; the D gene is possibly TRBD1 (6 bases). The CDR3 loop spans 15 amino acids. CDR1 is KGHDR and CDR2 is SFDVKD in the germline V gene. The germline V and J ends were trimmed by 9 bases and 7 bases, with 21 bases remaining between them. This CDR3 is CATANWGTGRNEQFF. CDR3 DNA: TGTGCCACCGCAAACTGGGGCACAGGGCGAAATGAGCAGTTCTTC.

The CDR3 DNA reads TGTGCCAGCACTACAGGAGACCTCACAGATACGCAGTATTTT. Encoded protein: CASTTGDLTDTQYF. The genes are TRBV6-6 and TRBJ2-3; tentative D call: TRBD1 (5 bases). Deletions cut 7 bases from V and 2 bases from J, with 13 bases between. Germline loops: CDR1 MNHNY, CDR2 SVGAGI (reference sequence). The CDR3 covers 14 residues.

This clonotype has just a few counts. The J gene is TRBJ2-5, the V gene TRBV4-3; 16 nucleotides agree with TRBD2. CDR3 length: 17 amino acids. The V and J ends lost 3 bases and 4 bases, in that order; junction bases with no gene match: 5. CDR1 is LGHNA, CDR2 YSLEER, per germline. The CDR3: CASSQGLAGGLGETQYF. Written as DNA, the CDR3 is TGCGCCAGCAGCCAGGGACTAGCGGGAGGGCTAGGAGAGACCCAGTACTTC.

This clonotype was detected a few times. The CDR3 DNA is TGCGCCAGCAGCTTGGACAGGGGCTACTCCTACGAGCAGTACTTC. Protein product: CASSLDRGYSYEQYF. The chain combines TRBV5-1 with TRBJ2-7; 7 positions match TRBD1. The CDR3 has 15 amino acids. V lost 0 bases, J lost 0 bases, and 3 bases stayed unmatched. Germline-derived CDR1 and CDR2 are SGHRS and YFSETQ.